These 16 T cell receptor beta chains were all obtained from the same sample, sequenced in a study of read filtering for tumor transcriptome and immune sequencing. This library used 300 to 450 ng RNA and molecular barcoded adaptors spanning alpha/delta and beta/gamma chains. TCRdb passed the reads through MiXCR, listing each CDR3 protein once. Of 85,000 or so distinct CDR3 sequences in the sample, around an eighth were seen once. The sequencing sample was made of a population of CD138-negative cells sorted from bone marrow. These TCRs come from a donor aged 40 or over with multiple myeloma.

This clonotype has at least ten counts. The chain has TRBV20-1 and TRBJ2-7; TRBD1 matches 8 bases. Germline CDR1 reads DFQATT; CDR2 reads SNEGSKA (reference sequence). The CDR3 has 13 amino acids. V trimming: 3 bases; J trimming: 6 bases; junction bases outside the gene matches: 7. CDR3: CSARGRGPVEQYF. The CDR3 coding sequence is TGCAGTGCTAGGGGCAGGGGGCCGGTCGAGCAGTACTTC.

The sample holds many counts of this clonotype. CDR3 amino acids: CASSLRVTVEQYF. CDR3 coding DNA: TGTGCCAGCAGTCTCCGGGTCACCGTAGAGCAGTACTTC. J is TRBJ2-7 and V is TRBV6-5, with unresolved D. Looked up from germline, CDR1 is MNHEY and CDR2 is SVGAGI. CDR3 size: 13 residues. Deletions cut 5 bases from V and 7 bases from J, with 15 bases between.

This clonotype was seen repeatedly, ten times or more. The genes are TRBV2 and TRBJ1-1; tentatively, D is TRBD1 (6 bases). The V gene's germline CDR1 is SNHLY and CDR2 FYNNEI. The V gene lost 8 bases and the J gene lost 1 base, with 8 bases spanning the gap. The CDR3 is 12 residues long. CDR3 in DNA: TGTGCCAGCGGGGGACAGAACACTGAAGCTTTCTTT. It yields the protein CASGGQNTEAFF.

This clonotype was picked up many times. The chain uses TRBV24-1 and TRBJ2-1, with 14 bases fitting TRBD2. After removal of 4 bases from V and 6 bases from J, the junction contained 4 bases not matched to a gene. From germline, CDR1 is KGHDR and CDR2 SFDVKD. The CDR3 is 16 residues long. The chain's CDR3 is CATSDPGLAGGNEQFF. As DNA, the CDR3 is TGTGCCACCAGTGACCCAGGACTAGCGGGAGGCAATGAGCAGTTCTTC.

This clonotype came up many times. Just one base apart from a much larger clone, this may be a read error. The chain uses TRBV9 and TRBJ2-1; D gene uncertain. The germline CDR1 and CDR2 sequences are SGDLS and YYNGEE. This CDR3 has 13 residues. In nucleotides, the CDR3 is TGTGCCGGCAGCGTAGAATGGGTCAATGAGCAGTTCTTC. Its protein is CAGSVEWVNEQFF.

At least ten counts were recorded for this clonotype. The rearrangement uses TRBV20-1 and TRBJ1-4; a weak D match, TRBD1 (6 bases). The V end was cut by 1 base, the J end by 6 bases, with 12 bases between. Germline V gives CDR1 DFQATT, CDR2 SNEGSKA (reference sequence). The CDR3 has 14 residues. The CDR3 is CSARGTEGDEKLFF. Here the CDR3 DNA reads TGCAGTGCTAGAGGGACAGAGGGGGATGAAAAACTGTTTTTT.

CDR3 region: CASSGGGHQPQHF. CDR3 nucleotide sequence: TGTGCCAGCAGTGGAGGGGGTCATCAGCCCCAGCATTTT. The J gene is TRBJ1-5, the V gene TRBV6-5; D possibly corresponds to TRBD1 (6 bases). V dropped 5 bases and J dropped 5 bases, with 10 bases sitting between them. There are 13 residues in the CDR3. Germline assignment: CDR1 MNHEY and CDR2 SVGAGI.

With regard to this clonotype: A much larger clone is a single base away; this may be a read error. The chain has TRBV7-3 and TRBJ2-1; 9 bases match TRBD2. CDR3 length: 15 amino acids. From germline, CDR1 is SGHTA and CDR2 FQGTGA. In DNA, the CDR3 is TGTGCCAGCAGCTTTGGACTAGCGCCGTACAATGAGCAGTCCTTC. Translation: CASSFGLAPYNEQSF.

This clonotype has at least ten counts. The CDR3 sequence: CASSPSLLAEGNEQFF. DNA for the CDR3: TGTGCCAGCTCACCTAGTTTACTAGCGGAAGGGAATGAGCAGTTCTTC. This chain connects TRBV18 to TRBJ2-1; 8 positions agree with TRBD2. This CDR3 is built from 16 residues. Germline trimming cut 3 bases from V and 7 bases from J; bases unmatched to any gene: 11. The germline V gene encodes CDR1 KGHSH and CDR2 LQKENI. The entire variable domain, with the rest obtained from reference TRBV18 and TRBJ2-1, is as follows: NAGVMQNPRHLVRRRGQEARLRCSPMKGHSHVYWYRQLPEEGLKFMVYLQKENIIDESGMPKERFSAEFPKEGPSILRIQQVVRGDSAAYFCASSPSLLAEGNEQFFGPGTRLTVL.

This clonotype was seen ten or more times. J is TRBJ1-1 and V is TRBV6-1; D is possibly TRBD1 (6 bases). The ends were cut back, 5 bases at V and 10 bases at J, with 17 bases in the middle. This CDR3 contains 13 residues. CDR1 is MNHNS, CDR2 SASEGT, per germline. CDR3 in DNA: TGTGCCAGCAGTTACTCAGGGGTTGGGGGAGCTTTCTTT. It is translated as CASSYSGVGGAFF.

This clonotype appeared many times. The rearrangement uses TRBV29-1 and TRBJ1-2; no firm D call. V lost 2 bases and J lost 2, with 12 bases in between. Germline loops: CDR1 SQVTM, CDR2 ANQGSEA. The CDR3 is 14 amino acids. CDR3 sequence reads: CSVERAGRNYGYTF. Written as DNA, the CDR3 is TGCAGCGTTGAAAGGGCAGGACGGAACTATGGCTACACCTTC.

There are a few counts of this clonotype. This chain's CDR3 is CASSLGPGTAHEKLFF. In DNA, the CDR3 is TGCGCCAGCAGCTTGGGCCCCGGGACAGCGCATGAAAAACTGTTTTTT. This chain links TRBV5-1 with TRBJ1-4; 7 bases are shared with TRBD1. The CDR3 has 16 amino acids. Trimming removed 0 bases from V and 6 bases from J; junction bases left unmatched: 8. From germline, CDR1 is SGHRS and CDR2 YFSETQ.

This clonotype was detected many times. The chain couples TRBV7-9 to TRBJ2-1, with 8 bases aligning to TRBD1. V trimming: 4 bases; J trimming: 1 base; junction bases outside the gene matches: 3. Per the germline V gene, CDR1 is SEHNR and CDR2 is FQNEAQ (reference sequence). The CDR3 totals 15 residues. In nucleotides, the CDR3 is TGTGCCAGCAGCTCCGACAGGGGATCCTACAATGAGCAGTTCTTC. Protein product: CASSSDRGSYNEQFF.

The CDR3 bases are TGTGCCAGCAGCGGACCGGGACAGGGGGGTGCAACTGTAAGCAATCAGCCCCAGCATTTT. It specifies CASSGPGQGGATVSNQPQHF. The chain carries TRBV21-1 and TRBJ1-5; the tabulated D call, TRBD1, remains unverified against the DNA. TRBV21-1 is flagged as a pseudogene. This CDR3 spans 20 amino acids.

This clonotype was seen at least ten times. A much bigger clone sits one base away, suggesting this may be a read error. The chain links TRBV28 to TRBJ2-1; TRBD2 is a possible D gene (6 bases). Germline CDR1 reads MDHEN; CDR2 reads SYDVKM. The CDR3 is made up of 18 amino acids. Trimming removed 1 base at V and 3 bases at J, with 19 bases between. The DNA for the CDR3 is TGTGCCAGCAGTTTATATTGGCGGGGCCAATCATTCTACAATGAGCAGTTCTTC. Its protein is CASSLYWRGQSFYNEQFF. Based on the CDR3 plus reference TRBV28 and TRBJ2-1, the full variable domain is DVKVTQSSRYLVKRTGEKVFLECVQDMDHENMFWYRQDPGLGLRLIYFSYDVKMKEKGDIPEGYSVSREKKERFSLILESASTNQTSMYLCASSLYWRGQSFYNEQFFGPGTRLTVL.

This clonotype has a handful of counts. The DNA of the CDR3 is TGTGCCAGTAGTTTGCGGCCCTACTACGAGCAGTACTTC. Translated, it gives CASSLRPYYEQYF. This chain uses TRBV19 with TRBJ2-7; no clear D. The CDR3 has 13 amino acids. Trimming pared 5 bases from V and 3 bases from J, leaving 11 bases between. Germline-derived CDR1 and CDR2 are LNHDA and SQIVND (reference sequence).